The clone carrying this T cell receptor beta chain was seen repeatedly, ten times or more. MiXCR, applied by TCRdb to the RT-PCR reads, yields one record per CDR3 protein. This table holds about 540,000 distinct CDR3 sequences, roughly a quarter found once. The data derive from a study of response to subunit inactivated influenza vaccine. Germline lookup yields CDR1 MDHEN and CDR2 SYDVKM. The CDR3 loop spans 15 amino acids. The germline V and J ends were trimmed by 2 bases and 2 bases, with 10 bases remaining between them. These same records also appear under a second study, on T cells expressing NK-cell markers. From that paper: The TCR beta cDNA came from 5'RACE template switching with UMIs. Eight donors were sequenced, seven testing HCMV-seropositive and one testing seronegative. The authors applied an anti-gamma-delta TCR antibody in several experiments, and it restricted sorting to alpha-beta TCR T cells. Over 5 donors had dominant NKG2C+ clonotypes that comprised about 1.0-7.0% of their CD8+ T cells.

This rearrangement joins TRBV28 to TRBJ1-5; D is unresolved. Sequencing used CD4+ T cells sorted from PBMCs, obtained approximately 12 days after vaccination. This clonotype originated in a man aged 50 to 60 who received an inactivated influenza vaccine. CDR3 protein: CASSLLGTRNQPQHF. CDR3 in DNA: TGTGCCAGCAGTTTACTTGGAACCCGCAATCAGCCCCAGCATTTT.